The 27 T cell receptor delta chains listed next were all sequenced from one sample in a study of human gamma delta and Vdelta1 T cells. TCRdb re-processed the PCR reads via CATT. This table has some 13,000 delta-chain clones, under 50% appearing once. Antigens of these TCRs are unknown. What was sequenced was Vdelta1 gamma-delta T cells from blood grown in culture (DOT cells). These receptor sequences come from a human donor in good health.

In regard to this clone: A much larger clone lies one base from this, so it may be a read error. The chain has TRDV1 and TRDJ1; TRDD3 aligns across 9 bases. The CDR3 totals 21 residues. Germline lookup yields CDR1 TSWWSYY and CDR2 QGS. The J segment lost 0 bases and the V segment lost 5 bases, leaving 22 bases of the junction unmatched. The CDR3 DNA reads as TGTGCTCTTGGGAAACGCTTACAAAGTACTGGGGGAATGGGGTACACCGATAAACTCATCTTT. The encoded protein is CALGKRLQSTGGMGYTDKLIF.

The chain recombines TRDV1 with TRDJ1, with TRDD3 matching over 13 bases. V was clipped by 5 bases and J by 7 bases; unmatched bases: 25. Germline lookup yields CDR1 TSWWSYY and CDR2 QGS. This CDR3 contains 21 residues. The DNA of the CDR3 is TGTGCTCTTGGGAACTCTATCAAGGGGCCTAAGGTACTGGGGGATACGCGTAAACTCATCTTT. It yields the protein CALGNSIKGPKVLGDTRKLIF.

This clone was observed a single time. Other nucleotide sequences in the sample specify the same CDR3. V is TRDV1 and J is TRDJ1; 10 nucleotides align to TRDD3. Germline V gene lookup returns CDR1 TSWWSYY and CDR2 QGS. With 2 bases clipped from V and 0 bases from J, the junction kept 24 bases outside the gene matches. The CDR3 loop spans 23 amino acids. For the CDR3, the DNA is TGTGCTCTTGGGGAAAGGTACGGAAAGATGGGGGATACCCCCCCCCGCTACACCGATAAACTCATCTTT. It translates to CALGERYGKMGDTPPRYTDKLIF.

This rearrangement joins TRDV1 to TRDJ1; tentative D call: TRDD2 (5 bases). This CDR3 comprises 17 residues. Germline lookup yields CDR1 TSWWSYY and CDR2 QGS. Trimming pared 8 bases from V and 2 bases from J, leaving 24 bases between. DNA of the CDR3: TGTGCTCTTCTAGGGGCGCTTCCGCCAGTAGGGACCGATAAACTCATCTTT. Translated, it gives CALLGALPPVGTDKLIF.

This clone occurred once. A read error is possible here, since a much larger clone lies one base away. The sample carries other DNA sequences with the same CDR3. The chain carries TRDV1 and TRDJ1, with 12 nucleotides matching TRDD3. Germline V gene data show CDR1 as TSWWSYY and CDR2 as QGS. The V gene end was trimmed by 1 base and the J gene end by 1 base; junction bases not matched to a gene: 10. The CDR3 runs 19 residues. CDR3 region: CALGEPGGLGDTPTDKLIF. Here the CDR3 DNA reads TGTGCTCTTGGGGAACCAGGAGGTCTGGGGGATACGCCCACCGATAAACTCATCTTT.

The chain couples TRDV1 to TRDJ1; the match to TRDD3 covers 7 bases. The CDR3 extends over 18 amino acids. The V gene end was trimmed by 4 bases and the J gene end by 8 bases; junction bases not matched to a gene: 22. Per germline, CDR1 TSWWSYY and CDR2 QGS. The CDR3 DNA reads TGTGCTCTTGGGGCGTTCCGCGGCGGGATACAGACCGGGGGGAAACTCATCTTT. Translated, it gives CALGAFRGGIQTGGKLIF.

The chain recombines TRDV1 with TRDJ1; 9 bases match TRDD2. Unmatched junction bases numbered 19, after V lost 2 bases and J lost 0 bases. CDR1 is TSWWSYY and CDR2 is QGS in the germline V gene. The CDR3 consists of 21 residues. CDR3 sequence reads: CALGEILPTTRALLYTDKLIF. DNA for the CDR3: TGTGCTCTTGGGGAAATCCTTCCTACGACCCGGGCACTTCTGTACACCGATAAACTCATCTTT.

The chain links TRDV1 to TRDJ1, with D possibly matching TRDD3 (6 bases). With 5 bases removed from V and 0 bases from J, the gap between germline ends came to 28 bases. CDR1 is TSWWSYY and CDR2 is QGS in the germline V gene. This CDR3 is built from 20 residues. In nucleotides, the CDR3 is TGTGCTCTTGGGTTCCCCCCGGCCTTCGGGGGACCACCGTACACCGATAAACTCATCTTT. This encodes CALGFPPAFGGPPYTDKLIF.

V gene TRDV1 combines with J gene TRDJ1; D is ambiguous. Germline-derived CDR1 and CDR2 are TSWWSYY and QGS. The CDR3 spans 19 residues. V was clipped by 0 bases and J by 6 bases, with 26 bases between them. CDR3 amino acids: CALGELTPPPISVTNKLIF. CDR3 coding DNA: TGTGCTCTTGGGGAACTCACCCCTCCACCTATCTCGGTTACCAATAAACTCATCTTT.

V gene TRDV1 combines with J gene TRDJ1; 9 bases are a match to TRDD3. V was pared by 3 bases and J by 0 bases, with 23 bases of the junction left unmatched. This CDR3 comprises 22 residues. CDR1 and CDR2 (germline): TSWWSYY, QGS. CDR3 nucleotides: TGTGCTCTTGGGGATTCCAGGCCTTCCGCCTGGGGGATCGGCCCTTACACCGATAAACTCATCTTT. Its translation is CALGDSRPSAWGIGPYTDKLIF.

The chain employs TRDV1 and TRDJ1, with D perhaps given as TRDD2 or TRDD3 (9 bases each). CDR1 and CDR2 from the germline V gene are TSWWSYY and QGS. This CDR3 has 19 amino acids. V was clipped by 3 bases and J by 0 bases, with 23 bases between them. The CDR3 sequence: CALGDAFLLGDSYTDKLIF. The CDR3 nucleotides read TGTGCTCTTGGGGACGCCTTCCTACTGGGGGACTCGTACACCGATAAACTCATCTTT.

J is TRDJ1 and V is TRDV1; the match to TRDD3 covers 13 bases. The length of the CDR3 is 21 residues. Trimming at V came to 8 bases and at J to 1 base, leaving 22 bases not matched to a gene. Per germline, CDR1 TSWWSYY and CDR2 QGS. The CDR3 loop is CALLPHFLDWGIRLITDKLIF. The CDR3 DNA reads as TGTGCTCTTCTCCCCCACTTCCTCGACTGGGGGATACGATTGATCACCGATAAACTCATCTTT.

This chain joins TRDV1 and TRDJ1, with D possibly being TRDD3 (5 bases). Germline-derived CDR1 and CDR2 are TSWWSYY and QGS. The CDR3 contains 22 residues. V lost 0 bases and J 0 bases, leaving 29 bases between the germline ends. The DNA of the CDR3 is TGTGCTCTTGGGGAACTAGGGTGGGCCACCCTTGGATGGAGGGGGTACACCGATAAACTCATCTTT. It specifies CALGELGWATLGWRGYTDKLIF.

The rearrangement links TRDV1 to TRDJ1; 11 positions match TRDD3. The V gene end was trimmed by 5 bases and the J gene end by 7 bases; junction bases not matched to a gene: 6. The CDR3 is 14 amino acids. Germline values: CDR1 TSWWSYY, CDR2 QGS. The CDR3, as DNA: TGTGCTCTTGGGAAGGGCTGGGGGATACCTAAACTCATCTTT. Translated, it gives CALGKGWGIPKLIF.

This chain uses TRDV1 with TRDJ1, with 7 bases lining up with TRDD3. V was clipped by 2 bases and J by 0 bases; unmatched bases: 15. This CDR3 has 19 amino acids. The germline gives CDR1 TSWWSYY, CDR2 QGS. The CDR3 spells CALGEITIGILKYTDKLIF. The CDR3 nucleotides read TGTGCTCTTGGGGAAATTACCATTGGGATACTCAAGTACACCGATAAACTCATCTTT.

The rearrangement links TRDV1 to TRDJ1; 7 nucleotides agree with TRDD3. Germline CDR1 is TSWWSYY and CDR2 is QGS. After removal of 3 bases from V and 0 bases from J, the junction contained 25 bases not matched to a gene. The CDR3 length is 22 residues. For the CDR3, the DNA is TGTGCTCTTGGGGACCCACTGGGGTCCTCCGTGCCTACTTCCATGGACACCGATAAACTCATCTTT. Residues: CALGDPLGSSVPTSMDTDKLIF.

In this sample, this clone turned up a few times. The chain uses TRDV1 and TRDJ1, with 12 bases aligning to TRDD3. The CDR3 loop spans 21 amino acids. Losses at the gene ends were 2 bases for V and 0 bases for J; bases not matched to a gene: 16. The germline V gene encodes CDR1 TSWWSYY and CDR2 QGS. CDR3 residues: CALGEVPLLGDTQTYTDKLIF. The CDR3 bases are TGTGCTCTTGGGGAAGTCCCTCTACTGGGGGATACTCAAACCTACACCGATAAACTCATCTTT.

The chain couples TRDV1 to TRDJ1; the match to TRDD3 covers 9 bases. The CDR3 loop spans 18 amino acids. CDR1 TSWWSYY and CDR2 QGS come from the germline V gene. Losses at the gene ends were 1 base for V and 7 bases for J; bases not matched to a gene: 16. The CDR3 bases are TGTGCTCTTGGGGAACCCCGTGCCTGGGGGATTGTTTTCGGTAAACTCATCTTT. Protein: CALGEPRAWGIVFGKLIF.

This rearrangement joins TRDV1 to TRDJ1; no clear D gene. V dropped 6 bases and J dropped 6 bases, with 11 bases sitting between them. This CDR3 region has 12 residues. Per germline, CDR1 TSWWSYY and CDR2 QGS. The CDR3 DNA sequence: TGTGCTCTTGGTCCCGGCGGAAATAAACTCATCTTT. Translation: CALGPGGNKLIF.

A remark on this clone: A junction boundary mismatches the germline segment, possibly from a read error. V is TRDV1 and J is TRDJ1; 11 bases match TRDD3. From germline, CDR1 is TSWWSYY and CDR2 QGS. The CDR3 consists of 21 residues. The CDR3 region has the DNA TGTGCTCTTGGGGAACGGTCCTCCGTGGGGGATACGCGGGAAAACACCAATAAACTCATCTTT. Translated: CALGERSSVGDTRENTNKLIF.

This chain connects TRDV1 to TRDJ1; D unclear. Germline values: CDR1 TSWWSYY, CDR2 QGS. Trimming took 0 bases from V and 1 from J, leaving 27 bases between them. This CDR3 has 21 amino acids. The CDR3 DNA is TGTGCTCTTGGGGAACTAGGCCGAATCGGGAGGGCAATCGTCTTCACCGATAAACTCATCTTT. It specifies CALGELGRIGRAIVFTDKLIF.

V and J are TRDV1 and TRDJ1; D perhaps matches TRDD3 (6 bases). Germline V gene sequence: CDR1 TSWWSYY, CDR2 QGS. The V end was cut by 0 bases, the J end by 0 bases, with 26 bases between. CDR3 length: 21 residues. CDR3 protein: CALGELPVGGSQAPHTDKLIF. The CDR3, as DNA: TGTGCTCTTGGGGAACTACCGGTGGGGGGTTCCCAAGCCCCACACACCGATAAACTCATCTTT.

The V and J genes are TRDV1 and TRDJ2; 8 bases are a match to TRDD3. The CDR3 runs 23 residues. V shed 0 bases and J 5 bases; nucleotides not matched to a gene: 26. The germline CDR1 and CDR2 sequences are TSWWSYY and QGS. The CDR3 DNA follows: TGTGCTCTTGGGGAACTCCCCCGGCGGACAATCCACTGGGGGCCTCCTCTTACAGCACAACTCTTCTTT. Translation: CALGELPRRTIHWGPPLTAQLFF.

This clone is termed medium-sized (0.01 to 0.1%). The chain has TRDV1 and TRDJ1, with D perhaps assigned TRDD1 or TRDD3 (5 bases each). V was cut by 0 bases and J by 2 bases, with 22 bases left in between. Germline CDR1 reads TSWWSYY; CDR2 reads QGS. The CDR3 is 19 amino acids. The DNA for the CDR3 is TGTGCTCTTGGGGAACTTCGGATTATGAAATCCGGGGGTACCGATAAACTCATCTTT. It translates to CALGELRIMKSGGTDKLIF.

The V and J genes are TRDV1 and TRDJ1, with TRDD3 matching 12 bases. V gave up 2 bases and J gave up 1 base; unmatched junction bases: 20. The CDR3 covers 22 residues. Looked up from germline, CDR1 is TSWWSYY and CDR2 is QGS. The CDR3 region has the DNA TGTGCTCTTGGGGAAAGGGTTCTTAACTGGGGGATACAGGATTGGAGCACCGATAAACTCATCTTT. Translating gives CALGERVLNWGIQDWSTDKLIF.

V usage is TRDV1 and J usage is TRDJ1; 9 nucleotides line up with TRDD3. Looked up from germline, CDR1 is TSWWSYY and CDR2 is QGS. Trimming took 0 bases from V and 6 from J; bases not matched to a gene: 14. The CDR3 has 18 amino acids. The DNA of the CDR3 is TGTGCTCTTGGGGAACTAAAGCTGGGGGATTGGGATGCCCATAAACTCATCTTT. The encoded protein is CALGELKLGDWDAHKLIF.

V usage is TRDV1 and J usage is TRDJ1, with D possibly matching TRDD3 (6 bases). This CDR3 has 23 amino acids. CDR1 and CDR2 (germline): TSWWSYY, QGS. With 1 base removed from V and 0 bases from J, the gap between germline ends came to 33 bases. The DNA of the CDR3 is TGTGCTCTTGGGGAACCGCAATTAACCCTTTGGGTGTCTACTGGGTCGTACACCGATAAACTCATCTTT. Translating gives CALGEPQLTLWVSTGSYTDKLIF.